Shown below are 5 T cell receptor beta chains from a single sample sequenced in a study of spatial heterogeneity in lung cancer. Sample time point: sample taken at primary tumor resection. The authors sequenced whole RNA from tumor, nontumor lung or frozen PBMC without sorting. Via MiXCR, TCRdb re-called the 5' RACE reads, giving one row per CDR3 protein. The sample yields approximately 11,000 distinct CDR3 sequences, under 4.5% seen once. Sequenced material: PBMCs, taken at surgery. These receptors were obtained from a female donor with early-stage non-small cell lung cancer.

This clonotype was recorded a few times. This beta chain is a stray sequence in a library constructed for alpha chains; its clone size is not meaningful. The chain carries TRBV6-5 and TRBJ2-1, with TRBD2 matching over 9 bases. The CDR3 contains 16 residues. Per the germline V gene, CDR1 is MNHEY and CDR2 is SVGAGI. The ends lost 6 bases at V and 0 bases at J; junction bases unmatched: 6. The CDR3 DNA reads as TGTGCCAGCAGGATCAGACTAGCGGACTCCTACAATGAGCAGTTCTTC. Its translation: CASRIRLADSYNEQFF.

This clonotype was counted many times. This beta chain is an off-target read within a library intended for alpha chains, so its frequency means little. The CDR3 loop reads CASSVTRGDHYF. CDR3 nucleotides: TGTGCCAGCAGTGTAACCAGGGGAGACCATTACTTC. J is TRBJ2-5 and V is TRBV2, with D perhaps matching TRBD1 (6 bases). This CDR3 is built from 12 residues. In germline, CDR1 is SNHLY, CDR2 FYNNEI. V lost 4 bases and J 14 bases, leaving 17 bases between the germline ends.

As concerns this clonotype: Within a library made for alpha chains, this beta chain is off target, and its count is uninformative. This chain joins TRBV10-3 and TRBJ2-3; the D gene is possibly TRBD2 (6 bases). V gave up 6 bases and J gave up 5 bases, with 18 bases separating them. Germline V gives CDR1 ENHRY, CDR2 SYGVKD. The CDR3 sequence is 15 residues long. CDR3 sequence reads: CAISTTGLTGDTQYF. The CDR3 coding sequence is TGTGCCATCAGCACAACGGGACTCACGGGAGATACGCAGTATTTT.

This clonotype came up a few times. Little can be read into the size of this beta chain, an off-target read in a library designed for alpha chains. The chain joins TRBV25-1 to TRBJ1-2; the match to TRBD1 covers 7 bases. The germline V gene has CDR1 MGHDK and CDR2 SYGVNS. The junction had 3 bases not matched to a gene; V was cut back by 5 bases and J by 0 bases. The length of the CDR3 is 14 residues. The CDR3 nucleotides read TGTGCCAGCAGTACCACAGGGGCTAACTATGGCTACACCTTC. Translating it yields CASSTTGANYGYTF.

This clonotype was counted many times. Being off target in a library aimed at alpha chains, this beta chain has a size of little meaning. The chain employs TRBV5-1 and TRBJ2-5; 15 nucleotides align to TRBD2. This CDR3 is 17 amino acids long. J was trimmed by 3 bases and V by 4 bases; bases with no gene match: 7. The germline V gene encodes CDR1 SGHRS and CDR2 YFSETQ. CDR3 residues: CASSLGLAGGSEETQYF. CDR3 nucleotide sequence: TGCGCCAGCAGCCTTGGACTAGCGGGAGGGTCTGAAGAGACCCAGTACTTC. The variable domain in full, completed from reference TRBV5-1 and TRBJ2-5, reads KAGVTQTPRYLIKTRGQQVTLSCSPISGHRSVSWYQQTPGQGLQFLFEYFSETQRNKGNFPGRFSGRQFSNSRSEMNVSTLELGDSALYLCASSLGLAGGSEETQYFGPGTRLLVL.